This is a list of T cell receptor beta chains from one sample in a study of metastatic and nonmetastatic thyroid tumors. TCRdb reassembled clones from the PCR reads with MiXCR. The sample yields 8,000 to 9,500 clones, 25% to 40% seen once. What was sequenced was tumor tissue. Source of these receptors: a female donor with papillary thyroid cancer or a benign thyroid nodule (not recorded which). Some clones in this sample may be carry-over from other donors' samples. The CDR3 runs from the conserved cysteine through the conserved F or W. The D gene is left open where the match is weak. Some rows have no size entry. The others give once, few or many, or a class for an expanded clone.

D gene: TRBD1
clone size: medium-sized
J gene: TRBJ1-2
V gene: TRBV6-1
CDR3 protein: CASSASTGNYGYTF
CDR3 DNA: TGTGCCAGCAGTGCCTCGACAGGGAACTATGGCTACACCTTC

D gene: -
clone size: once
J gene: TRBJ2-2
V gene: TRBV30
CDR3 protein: CAGQGVGLTGELFF
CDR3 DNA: TGTGCCGGGCAGGGGGTGGGACTCACCGGGGAGCTGTTTTTT

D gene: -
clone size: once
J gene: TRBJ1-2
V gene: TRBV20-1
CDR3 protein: CSARILGFNYGYTF
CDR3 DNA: TGCAGTGCTAGGATCTTAGGCTTTAACTATGGCTACACCTTC

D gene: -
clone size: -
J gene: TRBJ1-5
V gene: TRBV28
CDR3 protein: CASSLVEGNQPQHF
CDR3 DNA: TGTGCCAGCAGTTTAGTCGAGGGCAATCAGCCCCAGCATTTT

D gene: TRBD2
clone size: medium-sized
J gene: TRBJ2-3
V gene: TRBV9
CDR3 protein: CASSPGLVTDTQYF
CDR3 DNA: TGTGCCAGCAGCCCGGGACTAGTTACAGATACGCAGTATTTT

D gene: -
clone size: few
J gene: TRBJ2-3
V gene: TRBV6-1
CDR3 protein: CASSTEGLAQYF
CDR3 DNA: TGTGCCAGCAGTACGGAAGGACTGGCGCAGTATTTT

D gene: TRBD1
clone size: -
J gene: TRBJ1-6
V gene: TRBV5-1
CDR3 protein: CASSPGTGLNSPLHF
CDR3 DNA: TGCGCCAGCAGCCCCGGGACAGGGCTGAATTCACCCCTCCACTTT

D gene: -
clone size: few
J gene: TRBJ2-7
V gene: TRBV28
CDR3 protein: CASSGTRGIGEQYF
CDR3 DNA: TGTGCCAGCAGCGGGACAAGAGGGATTGGCGAGCAGTACTTC

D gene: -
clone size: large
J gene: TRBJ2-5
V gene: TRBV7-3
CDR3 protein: CASSHLGGRGETQYF
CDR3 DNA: TGTGCCAGCAGCCACCTCGGTGGGAGAGGCGAGACCCAGTACTTC

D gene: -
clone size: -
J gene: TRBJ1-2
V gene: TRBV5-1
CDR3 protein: CASSTEPGQRASYGYTF
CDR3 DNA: TGCGCCAGCAGCACAGAACCCGGACAGAGAGCTTCATATGGCTACACCTTC

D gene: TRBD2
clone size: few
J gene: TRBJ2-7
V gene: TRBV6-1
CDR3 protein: CASSEGSGRGSYEQYF
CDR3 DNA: TGTGCCAGCAGTGAAGGGAGCGGGAGAGGCTCCTACGAGCAGTACTTC

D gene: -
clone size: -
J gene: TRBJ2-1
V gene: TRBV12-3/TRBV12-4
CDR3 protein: CASRSPPGDEQFF
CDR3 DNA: TGTGCCAGCAGATCTCCCCCGGGAGATGAGCAGTTCTTC

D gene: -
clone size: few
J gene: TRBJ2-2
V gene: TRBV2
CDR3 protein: CATRGGELFF
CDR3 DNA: TGTGCCACGCGTGGCGGGGAGCTGTTTTTT

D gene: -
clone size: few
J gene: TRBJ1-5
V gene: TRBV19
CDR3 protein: CASSIVDSPNQPQHF
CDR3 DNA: TGTGCCAGTAGTATAGTCGACAGCCCAAATCAGCCCCAGCATTTT

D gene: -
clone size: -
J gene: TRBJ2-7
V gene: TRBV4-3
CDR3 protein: CASSQDEGIGYEQYF
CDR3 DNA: TGCGCCAGCAGCCAAGATGAAGGGATCGGGTACGAGCAGTACTTC

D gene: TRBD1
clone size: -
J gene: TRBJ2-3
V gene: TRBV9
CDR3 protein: CASSSSGTGFPTQYF
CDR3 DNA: TGTGCCAGCAGCTCCTCCGGGACAGGGTTTCCTACGCAGTATTTT

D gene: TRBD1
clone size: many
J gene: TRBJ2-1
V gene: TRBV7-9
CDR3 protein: CASSLGPASSRGQGRNEQFF
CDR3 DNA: TGTGCCAGCAGCTTAGGTCCCGCATCCTCCAGGGGACAGGGGAGGAATGAGCAGTTCTTC

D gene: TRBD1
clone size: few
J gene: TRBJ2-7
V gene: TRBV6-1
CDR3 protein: CASSTNRGLYEQYF
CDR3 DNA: TGTGCCAGCAGCACGAACAGGGGGCTTTACGAGCAGTACTTC

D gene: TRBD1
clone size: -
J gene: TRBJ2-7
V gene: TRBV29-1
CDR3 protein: CSVEQTGIAYEQYF
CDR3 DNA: TGCAGCGTTGAGCAGACAGGGATAGCCTACGAGCAGTACTTC

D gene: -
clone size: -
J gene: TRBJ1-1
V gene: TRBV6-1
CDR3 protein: CASTLRGKTEAFF
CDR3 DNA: TGTGCCAGCACACTCCGGGGCAAGACTGAAGCTTTCTTT

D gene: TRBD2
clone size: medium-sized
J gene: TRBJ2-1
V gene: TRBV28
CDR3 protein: CASSSGAYNEQFF
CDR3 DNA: TGTGCCAGCAGTAGCGGGGCCTACAATGAGCAGTTCTTC

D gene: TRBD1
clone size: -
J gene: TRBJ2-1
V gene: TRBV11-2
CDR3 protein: CASSLGQGSYNEQFF
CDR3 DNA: TGTGCCAGCAGCTTAGGACAGGGCAGCTACAATGAGCAGTTCTTC

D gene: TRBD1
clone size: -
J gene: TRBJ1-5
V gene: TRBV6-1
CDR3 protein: CASSEDWTGVSNQPQHF
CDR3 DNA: TGTGCCAGCAGTGAAGATTGGACAGGAGTCAGCAATCAGCCCCAGCATTTT

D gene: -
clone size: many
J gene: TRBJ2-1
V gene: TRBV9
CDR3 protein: CASSVVGDETYNEQFF
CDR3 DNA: TGTGCCAGCAGCGTAGTAGGGGATGAGACCTACAATGAGCAGTTCTTC

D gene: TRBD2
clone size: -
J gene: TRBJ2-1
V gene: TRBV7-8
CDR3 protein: CASSLAGVGNEQFF
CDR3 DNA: TGTGCCAGCAGTCTAGCGGGGGTCGGCAATGAGCAGTTCTTC

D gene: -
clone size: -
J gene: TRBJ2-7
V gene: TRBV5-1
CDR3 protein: CASSLDVDWGYEQYF
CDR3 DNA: TGTGCCAGCAGCTTGGATGTGGACTGGGGCTACGAGCAGTACTTC

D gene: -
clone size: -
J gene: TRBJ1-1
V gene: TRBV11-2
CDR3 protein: CASSLDPPRGLNTEAFF
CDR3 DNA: TGTGCCAGCAGCTTAGATCCCCCCAGGGGACTGAACACTGAAGCTTTCTTT

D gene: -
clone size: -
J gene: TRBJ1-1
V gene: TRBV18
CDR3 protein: CASSTSEGTTEAFF
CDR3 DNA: TGTGCCAGCTCCACCTCTGAGGGGACCACTGAAGCTTTCTTT

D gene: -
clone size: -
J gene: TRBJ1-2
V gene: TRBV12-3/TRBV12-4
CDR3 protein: CASSPTLGHGYTF
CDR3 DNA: TGTGCCAGCAGCCCCACGCTGGGGCATGGCTACACCTTC

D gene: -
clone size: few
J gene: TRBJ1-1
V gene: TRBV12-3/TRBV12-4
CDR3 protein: CASSPDGNTEAFF
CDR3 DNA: TGTGCCAGCAGCCCGGACGGGAACACTGAAGCTTTCTTT

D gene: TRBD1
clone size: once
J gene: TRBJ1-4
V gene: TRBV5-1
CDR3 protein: CASSFTGQGANEKLFF
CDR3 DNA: TGCGCCAGCAGCTTCACGGGACAGGGGGCTAATGAAAAACTGTTTTTT

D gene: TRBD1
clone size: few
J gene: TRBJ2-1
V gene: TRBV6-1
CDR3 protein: CASDRGREWGEQFF
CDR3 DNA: TGTGCCAGCGACAGGGGGCGGGAGTGGGGTGAGCAGTTCTTC

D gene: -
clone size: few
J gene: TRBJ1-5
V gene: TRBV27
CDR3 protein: CASSLWTENQPQHF
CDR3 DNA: TGTGCCAGCAGTTTGTGGACAGAAAATCAGCCCCAGCATTTT

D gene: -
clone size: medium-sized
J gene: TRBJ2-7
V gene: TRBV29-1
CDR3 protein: CSVAGASSYEQYF
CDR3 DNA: TGCAGCGTTGCGGGGGCTAGCTCCTACGAGCAGTACTTC

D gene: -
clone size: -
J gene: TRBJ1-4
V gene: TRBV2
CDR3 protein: CAGSLADEKLFF
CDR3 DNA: TGTGCCGGCAGTTTAGCGGACGAAAAACTGTTTTTT

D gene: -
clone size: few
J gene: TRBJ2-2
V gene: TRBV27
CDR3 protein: CASSSQLERDTGELFF
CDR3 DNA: TGTGCCAGCAGTTCCCAACTAGAGCGGGACACCGGGGAGCTGTTTTTT

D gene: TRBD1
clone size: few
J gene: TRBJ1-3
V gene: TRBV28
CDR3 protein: CASSSGQGAHTIYF
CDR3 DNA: TGTGCCAGCAGTTCGGGACAGGGGGCTCACACCATATATTTT

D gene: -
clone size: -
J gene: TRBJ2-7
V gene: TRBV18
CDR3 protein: CASSRGAVVDEQYF
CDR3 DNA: TGTGCCAGCTCACGGGGCGCGGTGGTCGACGAGCAGTACTTC

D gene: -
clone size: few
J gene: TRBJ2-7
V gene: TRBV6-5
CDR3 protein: CASSYTDRTNSYEQYF
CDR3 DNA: TGTGCCAGCAGTTACACAGACAGGACGAACTCCTACGAGCAGTACTTC

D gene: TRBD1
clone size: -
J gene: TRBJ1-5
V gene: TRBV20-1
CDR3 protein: CSAPQGVSNQPQHF
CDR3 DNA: TGCAGTGCTCCACAGGGGGTGAGCAATCAGCCCCAGCATTTT

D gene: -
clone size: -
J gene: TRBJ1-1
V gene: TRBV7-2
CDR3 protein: CASSLWGARTEAFF
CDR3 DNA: TGTGCCAGCAGCTTATGGGGGGCGAGGACTGAAGCTTTCTTT

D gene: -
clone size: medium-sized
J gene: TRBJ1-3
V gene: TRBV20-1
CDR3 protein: CSAFDRNSGNTIYF
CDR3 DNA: TGCAGTGCTTTTGACAGGAACTCTGGAAACACCATATATTTT

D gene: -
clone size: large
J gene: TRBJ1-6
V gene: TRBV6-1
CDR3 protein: CATASGQNNSPLHF
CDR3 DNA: TGTGCCACCGCTTCGGGGCAAAATAATTCACCCCTCCACTTT

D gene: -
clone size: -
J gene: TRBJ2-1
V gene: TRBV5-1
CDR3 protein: CASSSRPVVGYNEQFF
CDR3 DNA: TGCGCCAGCAGCTCCCGCCCCGTTGTTGGGTACAATGAGCAGTTCTTC

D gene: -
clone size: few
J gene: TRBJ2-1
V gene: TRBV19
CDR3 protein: CASSREGQGNEQFF
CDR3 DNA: TGTGCCAGTAGTAGGGAGGGCCAGGGGAATGAGCAGTTCTTC

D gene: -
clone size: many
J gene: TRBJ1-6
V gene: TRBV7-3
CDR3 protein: CASSLTGLQVHKSSYNSPLHF
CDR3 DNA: TGTGCCAGCAGCTTAACTGGACTACAGGTACATAAAAGCTCCTATAATTCACCCCTCCACTTT

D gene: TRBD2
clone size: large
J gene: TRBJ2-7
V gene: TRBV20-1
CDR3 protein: CSARELGLADYEQYF
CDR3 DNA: TGCAGTGCTAGAGAGCTGGGACTAGCGGATTACGAGCAGTACTTC

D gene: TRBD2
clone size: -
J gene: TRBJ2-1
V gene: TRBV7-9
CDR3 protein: CAYLSGGADEQFF
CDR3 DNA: TGTGCCTACCTTAGCGGGGGGGCAGATGAGCAGTTCTTC

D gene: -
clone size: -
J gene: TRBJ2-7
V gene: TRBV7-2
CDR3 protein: CASSPPGQGPYEQYF
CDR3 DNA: TGTGCCAGCAGCCCACCGGGACAAGGTCCCTACGAGCAGTACTTC

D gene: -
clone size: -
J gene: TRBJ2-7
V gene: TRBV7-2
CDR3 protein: CASSLGQVEGEQYF
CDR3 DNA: TGTGCCAGCAGCTTAGGGCAGGTGGAAGGCGAGCAGTACTTC